These T cell receptor beta chains were read from a single sample in a study of TIL therapy for anti-PD-1-resistant metastatic lung cancer. Assay: immunoSEQ multiplex PCR; the TCRdb copy retains only in-frame clones and omits some. The sample consists of about 36,000 clones, 73% of them appearing once. The material sequenced was blood, taken at baseline. Source of these receptors: a person between 30 and 80 years old with non-small cell lung cancer. CDR3s leave out the opening cysteine and the closing phenylalanine or tryptophan.

>TRBJ1-1|TRBV11-3
ASSLGGGGNTEAF
>TRBJ2-1|TRBV28
ASSHRYNEQF
>TRBJ1-4|TRBV9
ASSVDGGRSEKLF
>TRBJ2-2|TRBV4-3
ASSQGIGTGEKPNTGELF
>TRBJ2-5|TRBV2
ASSQGQSGETQY
>TRBJ2-1|TRBV7-2
ASSSRQGLAGEQF
>TRBJ1-2|TRBV6-5
ASSYSGSRGYT
>TRBJ2-3|TRBV5-1
ASAPLLAGGGDTQY
>TRBJ2-7|TRBV9
ASSLDRSYEQY
>TRBJ2-1|TRBV6-6
ASAALGLGGEQF
>TRBJ2-7|TRBV7-9
ASSTGTYSYEQY
>TRBJ1-2|TRBV19
ASRSLGGYGYT
>TRBJ2-1|TRBV19
ASRWSGSHNEQF
>TRBJ2-7|TRBV7-9
ASSSATGGGYEQY
>TRBJ1-6|TRBV2
ASSVGDTNSPLH
>TRBJ2-7|TRBV7-9
ASSVRGYEQY
>TRBJ2-7|TRBV5-1
ASSFRGGKSLEQY
>TRBJ2-1|TRBV12-5
ASGLGGYNEQF